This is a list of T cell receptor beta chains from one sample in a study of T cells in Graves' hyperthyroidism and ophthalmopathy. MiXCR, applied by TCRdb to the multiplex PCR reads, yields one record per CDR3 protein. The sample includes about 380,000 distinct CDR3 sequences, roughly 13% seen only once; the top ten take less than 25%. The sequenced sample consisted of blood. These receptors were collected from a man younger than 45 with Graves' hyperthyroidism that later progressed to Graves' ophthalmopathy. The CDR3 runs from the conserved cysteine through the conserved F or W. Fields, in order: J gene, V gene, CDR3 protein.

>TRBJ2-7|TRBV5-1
CASSWEGYEQYF
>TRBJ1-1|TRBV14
CAGSLGQGHMNTEAFF
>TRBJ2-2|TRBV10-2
CASSDPAGANTGELFF
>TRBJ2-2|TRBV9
CASSVGLVFQNTGELFF
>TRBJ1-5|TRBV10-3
CATGPPNSNQPQHF
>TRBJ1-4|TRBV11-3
CASSHTATNEKLFF
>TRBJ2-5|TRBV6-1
CASSEQEWYQEAQYF
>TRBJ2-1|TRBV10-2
CASSESIVKSSYNERFF
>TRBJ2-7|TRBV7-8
CASSLEWDYEQYF
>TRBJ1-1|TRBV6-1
CASSAFRGSTEAFF
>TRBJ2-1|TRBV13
CASSYNRLSYEQFF
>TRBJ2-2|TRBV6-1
CASTGPSNTANTGELFF
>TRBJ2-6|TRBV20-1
CSALFSGANVLTF
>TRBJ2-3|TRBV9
CASSPARGGREDTQYF
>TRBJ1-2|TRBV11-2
CASSPQSDYGYTF
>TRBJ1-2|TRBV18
CASSPEQAYGYTF
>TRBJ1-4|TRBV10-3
CAIRGGEKLFF
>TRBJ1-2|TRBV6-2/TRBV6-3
CASSYHERSYGYTF
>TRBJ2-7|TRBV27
CASSLSPRRNYEQYF
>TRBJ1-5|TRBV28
CALGQKSNQPQHF
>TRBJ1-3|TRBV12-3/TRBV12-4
CASSLPGLGNTIYF
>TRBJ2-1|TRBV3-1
CASSQDREEFF
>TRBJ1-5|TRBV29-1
CSVEGSQGQPQHF
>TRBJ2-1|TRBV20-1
CSARAYNEQFF
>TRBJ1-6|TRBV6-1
CASRVGQGFRSPLHF
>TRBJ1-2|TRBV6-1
CASKTLGQGNYGYTF
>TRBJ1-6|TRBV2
CASSPDGGNSPLHF
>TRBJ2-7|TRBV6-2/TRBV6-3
CASSYPTYPQGGHSYEQYF
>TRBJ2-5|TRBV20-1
CSAPLSAGGQTQYF
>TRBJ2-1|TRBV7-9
CASSLWGAPKNEQFF
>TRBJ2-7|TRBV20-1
CSARDMPLTGISEQYF
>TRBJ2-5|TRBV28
CASSPISGTGEETQYF
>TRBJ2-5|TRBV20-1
CSASSGGGKETQYF
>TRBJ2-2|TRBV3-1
CASSQVFRANTGELFF
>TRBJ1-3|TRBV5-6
CASSLRRTDSGNTIYF
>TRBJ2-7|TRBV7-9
CASSLSQRFYEQYF
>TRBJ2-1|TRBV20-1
CSARDLGSHEQFF
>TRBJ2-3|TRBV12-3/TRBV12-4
CASTWTLAGTTDTQYF
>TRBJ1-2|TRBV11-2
CASTQSRGHNYGYTF
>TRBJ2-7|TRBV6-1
CASTEGRTSYEQYF
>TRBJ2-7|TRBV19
CASSMASGDLYEQYF
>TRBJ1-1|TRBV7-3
CASSFQPNTEAFF
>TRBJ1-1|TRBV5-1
CASSFREDTEAFF
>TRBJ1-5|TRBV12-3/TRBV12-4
CASTRTGGPNQPQHF
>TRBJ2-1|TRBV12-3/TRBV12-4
CASSAQGGYNEQFF
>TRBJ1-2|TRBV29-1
CSVENRGLNYGYTF
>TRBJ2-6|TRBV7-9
CASRNGRSGANVLTF
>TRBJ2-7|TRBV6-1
CASSYGRPSSYEQYF
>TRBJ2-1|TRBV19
CASRNRSYNEQFF
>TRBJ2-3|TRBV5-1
CASSTHSGSTDTQYF
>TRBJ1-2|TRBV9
CASSRPPRDNGYTF
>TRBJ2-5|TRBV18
CASSEDMKETQYF